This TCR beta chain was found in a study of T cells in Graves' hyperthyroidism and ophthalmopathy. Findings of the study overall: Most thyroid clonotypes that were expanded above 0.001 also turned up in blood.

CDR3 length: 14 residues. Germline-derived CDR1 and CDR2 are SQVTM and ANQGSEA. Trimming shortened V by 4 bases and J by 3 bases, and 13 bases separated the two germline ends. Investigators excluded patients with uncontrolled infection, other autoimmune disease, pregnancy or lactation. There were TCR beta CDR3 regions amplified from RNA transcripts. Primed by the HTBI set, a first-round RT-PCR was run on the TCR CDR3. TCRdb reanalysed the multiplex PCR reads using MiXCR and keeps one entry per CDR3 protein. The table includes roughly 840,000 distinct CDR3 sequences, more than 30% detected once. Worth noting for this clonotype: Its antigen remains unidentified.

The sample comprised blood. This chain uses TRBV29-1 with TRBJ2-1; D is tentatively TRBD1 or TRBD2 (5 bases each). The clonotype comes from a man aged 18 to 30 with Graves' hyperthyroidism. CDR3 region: CSVAEGRVYNEQFF. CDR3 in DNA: TGCAGCGTTGCAGAGGGACGGGTCTACAATGAGCAGTTCTTC.